The 17 T cell receptor beta chains reported below all come from one sample, sequenced in a study of blood T cell repertoires in COVID-19. The data were produced by immunoSEQ multiplex PCR, yet TCRdb's version contains in-frame clones alone and is incomplete. The sample holds 330,000 or so clones, around 90% seen once. Sequencing was done on a sample of PBMCs or T cells enriched from blood (not recorded which). Source of these receptors: a woman in her twenties or thirties who had recovered from COVID-19.

This chain uses TRBV7-2 with TRBJ1-3; no definite D call. Trimming pared 1 base from V and 0 bases from J, leaving 13 bases between. Germline values: CDR1 SGHTA, CDR2 FQGNSA. This CDR3 is built from 17 residues. CDR3 in amino acids: CASSLVSGGLSGNTIYF. The CDR3 coding sequence is TGTGCCAGCAGCTTAGTTTCAGGAGGACTCTCTGGAAACACCATATATTTT.

The chain links TRBV7-3 to TRBJ2-1, with D tentatively TRBD2 (6 bases). The germline V and J ends were trimmed by 2 bases and 2 bases, with 13 bases remaining between them. This CDR3 has 16 amino acids. Looked up from germline, CDR1 is SGHTA and CDR2 is FQGTGA. The CDR3 DNA reads as TGTGCCAGCAGCTTATTTTCCGGCGGGACCTACAATGAGCAGTTCTTC. Its translation: CASSLFSGGTYNEQFF.

This chain links TRBV10-1 with TRBJ1-1; D call uncertain. Per germline, CDR1 WNHNN and CDR2 SYGVQD (reference sequence). V gave up 6 bases and J gave up 5 bases, with 22 bases separating them. The CDR3 sequence is 16 residues long. The CDR3 region has the DNA TGCGCCAGCAGCGAGAGGGTACGGGGTTTGAGTACTGAAGCTTTCTTT. Translation gives CASSERVRGLSTEAFF.

This clone was picked up one time. The genes are TRBV7-9 and TRBJ1-6; 9 bases are a match to TRBD1. The length of the CDR3 is 19 residues. Germline V gene data show CDR1 as SEHNR and CDR2 as FQNEAQ (reference sequence). The trim removed 1 base at V and 8 bases at J, leaving 15 bases unmatched. The CDR3 is CASSLVRTGEGITDSPLHF. The CDR3 region has the DNA TGTGCCAGCAGCTTAGTTAGGACAGGGGAAGGAATAACCGATTCACCCCTCCACTTT.

The chain combines TRBV19 with TRBJ2-1, with unresolved D. The CDR3 contains 16 residues. The germline V and J ends were trimmed by 3 bases and 0 bases, with 12 bases remaining between them. Germline V gene sequence: CDR1 LNHDA, CDR2 SQIVND (reference sequence). The CDR3: CASSISGVSSYNEQFF. CDR3 sequence (DNA): TGTGCCAGTAGTATCTCAGGTGTAAGCTCCTACAATGAGCAGTTCTTC.

The chain employs TRBV25-1 and TRBJ2-4, with a possible D match to TRBD2 (7 bases). Germline V gene sequence: CDR1 MGHDK, CDR2 SYGVNS. There are 16 residues in the CDR3. V was clipped by 4 bases and J by 6 bases, with 19 bases between them. The CDR3 protein is CASSGSGGASGNIQYF. CDR3 in DNA: TGTGCCAGCAGTGGGTCGGGGGGCGCTTCGGGAAACATTCAGTACTTC.

CDR3 protein: CASSTGRFSYEQYF. The DNA of the CDR3 is TGTGCCAGTAGTACCGGCAGGTTCTCCTACGAGCAGTACTTC. The V gene is TRBV19, the J gene TRBJ2-7; D is uncertain. Germline CDR1 LNHDA, CDR2 SQIVND (reference sequence). Trimming left V 4 bases short and J 0 bases short, with 10 bases between. This CDR3 is built from 14 residues.

With respect to this clone: One end of the junction is discordant with germline, which a read error may explain. The chain employs TRBV5-5 and TRBJ2-7, with D perhaps TRBD2 (5 bases). Germline V gives CDR1 SGHKS, CDR2 YYEKEE (reference sequence). CDR3 size: 16 residues. The CDR3 bases are TGTGCCAGCAGCTCCGGTTCGACGGCGCGCGACTCGCTCGGGGACTTC. This translates into CASSSGSTARDSLGDF.

The rearrangement uses TRBV14 and TRBJ1-1; 11 bases match TRBD1. V shed 5 bases, J shed 3 bases, and the junction held 5 bases outside the gene matches. This CDR3 region has 15 residues. Germline V gene lookup returns CDR1 SGHDN and CDR2 FVKESK. The DNA of the CDR3 is TGTGCCAGCAGCGTTCGGGGACAGGGGGACACTGAAGCTTTCTTT. As protein: CASSVRGQGDTEAFF.

The V call is TRBV6-5, the J call TRBJ2-1; 11 bases align to TRBD1. V was pared by 2 bases and J by 7 bases, with 7 bases of the junction left unmatched. The CDR3 length is 16 residues. Germline assignment: CDR1 MNHEY and CDR2 SVGAGI. The CDR3 reads CASSYASGQGVNEQFF. The DNA for the CDR3 is TGTGCCAGCAGTTACGCCTCGGGACAGGGGGTGAATGAGCAGTTCTTC.

V and J are TRBV10-3 and TRBJ2-7, with TRBD2 matching over 13 bases. The length of the CDR3 is 15 residues. The germline V gene has CDR1 ENHRY and CDR2 SYGVKD. Trimming took 4 bases from V and 4 from J; bases not matched to a gene: 4. This chain's CDR3 is CAISGTSGGAYEQYF. The CDR3 nucleotides read TGTGCCATCAGTGGGACTAGCGGGGGAGCTTACGAGCAGTACTTC.

The gene calls are TRBV28 and TRBJ2-7; the D gene is possibly TRBD1 (5 bases). Germline lookup yields CDR1 MDHEN and CDR2 SYDVKM. This CDR3 comprises 14 residues. V lost 3 bases and J lost 0, with 9 bases in between. The CDR3 spells CASSLQGFSYEQYF. CDR3 nucleotide sequence: TGTGCCAGCAGTTTGCAGGGCTTCTCCTACGAGCAGTACTTC.

The V call is TRBV6-5, the J call TRBJ1-2; perhaps TRBD1 as D (6 bases). The CDR3 totals 16 residues. The V and J ends lost 0 bases and 1 base respectively, with 12 bases between them. Looked up from germline, CDR1 is MNHEY and CDR2 is SVGAGI. The CDR3: CASSYSQGRGNYGYTF. As DNA, the CDR3 is TGTGCCAGCAGTTACTCGCAGGGCAGGGGTAACTATGGCTACACCTTC.

This sequence joins TRBV28 and TRBJ2-1, with 8 bases matching TRBD2. The V gene's germline CDR1 is MDHEN and CDR2 SYDVKM. Trimming removed 7 bases from V and 6 bases from J; junction bases left unmatched: 11. This CDR3 is 15 amino acids long. CDR3 loop: CASTSWSGSVNEQFF. The DNA for the CDR3 is TGTGCCAGCACCTCGTGGAGCGGGAGTGTCAATGAGCAGTTCTTC.

V usage is TRBV28 and J usage is TRBJ1-4; 8 bases agree with TRBD1. The CDR3 has 17 amino acids. V was clipped by 6 bases and J by 7 bases; unmatched bases: 16. Germline V gene lookup returns CDR1 MDHEN and CDR2 SYDVKM. The CDR3 DNA sequence: TGTGCCAGCAGCTCTTCCCGGGACAGGACCCTTGTTGAAAAACTGTTTTTT. Encoded protein: CASSSSRDRTLVEKLFF. The full variable domain, its missing parts supplied by reference TRBV28 and TRBJ1-4, is DVKVTQSSRYLVKRTGEKVFLECVQDMDHENMFWYRQDPGLGLRLIYFSYDVKMKEKGDIPEGYSVSREKKERFSLILESASTNQTSMYLCASSSSRDRTLVEKLFFGSGTQLSVL.

The gene calls are TRBV4-3 and TRBJ1-4, with 7 bases aligning to TRBD1. This CDR3 is 15 amino acids long. After removal of 5 bases from V and 5 bases from J, the junction contained 8 bases not matched to a gene. Germline V gives CDR1 LGHNA, CDR2 YSLEER. The DNA for the CDR3 is TGCGCCAGCAGCGAAGGGGGCGTTACGAATGAAAAACTGTTTTTT. Encoded protein: CASSEGGVTNEKLFF.

The V and J genes are TRBV28 and TRBJ1-1; TRBD1 is a possible D gene (5 bases). The CDR3 has 13 residues. Germline CDR1 reads MDHEN; CDR2 reads SYDVKM. V was trimmed by 7 bases and J by 6 bases, leaving 15 bases between them. This CDR3 reads CASTIQEWAEAFF. CDR3 in DNA: TGTGCCAGCACGATACAGGAGTGGGCTGAAGCTTTCTTT.